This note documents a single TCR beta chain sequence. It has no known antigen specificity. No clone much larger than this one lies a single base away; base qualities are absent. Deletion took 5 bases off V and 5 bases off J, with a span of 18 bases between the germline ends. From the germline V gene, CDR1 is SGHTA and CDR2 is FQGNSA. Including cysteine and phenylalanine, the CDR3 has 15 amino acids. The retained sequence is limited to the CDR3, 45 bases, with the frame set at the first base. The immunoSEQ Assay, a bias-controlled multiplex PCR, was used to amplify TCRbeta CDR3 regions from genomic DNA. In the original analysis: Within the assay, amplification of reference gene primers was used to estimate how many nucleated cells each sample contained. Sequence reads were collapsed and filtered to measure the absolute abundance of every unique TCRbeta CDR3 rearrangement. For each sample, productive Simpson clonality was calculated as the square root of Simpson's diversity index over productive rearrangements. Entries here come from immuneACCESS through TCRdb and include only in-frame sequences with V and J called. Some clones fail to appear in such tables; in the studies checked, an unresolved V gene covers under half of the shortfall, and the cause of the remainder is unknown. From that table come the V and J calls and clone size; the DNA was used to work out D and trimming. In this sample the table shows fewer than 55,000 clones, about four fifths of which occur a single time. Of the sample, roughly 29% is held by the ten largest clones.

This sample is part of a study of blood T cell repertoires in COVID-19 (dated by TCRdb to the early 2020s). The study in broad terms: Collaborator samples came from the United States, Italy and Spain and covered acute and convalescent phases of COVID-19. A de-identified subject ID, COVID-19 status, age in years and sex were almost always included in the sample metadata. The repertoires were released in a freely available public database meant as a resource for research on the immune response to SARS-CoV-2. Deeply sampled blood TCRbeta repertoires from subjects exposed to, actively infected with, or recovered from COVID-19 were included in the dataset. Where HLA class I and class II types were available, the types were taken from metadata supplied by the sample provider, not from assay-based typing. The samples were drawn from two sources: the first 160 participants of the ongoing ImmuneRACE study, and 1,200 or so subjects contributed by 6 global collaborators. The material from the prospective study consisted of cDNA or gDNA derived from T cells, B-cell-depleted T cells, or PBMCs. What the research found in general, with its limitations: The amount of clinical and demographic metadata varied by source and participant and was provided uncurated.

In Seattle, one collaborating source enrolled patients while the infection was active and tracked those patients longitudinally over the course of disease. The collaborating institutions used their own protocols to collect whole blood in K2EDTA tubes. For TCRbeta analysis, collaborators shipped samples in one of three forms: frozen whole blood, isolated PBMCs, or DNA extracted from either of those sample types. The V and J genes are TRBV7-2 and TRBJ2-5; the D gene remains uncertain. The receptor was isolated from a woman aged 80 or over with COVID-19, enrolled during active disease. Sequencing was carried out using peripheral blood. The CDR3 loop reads CASSPPTGIYETQYF. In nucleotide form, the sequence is TGTGCCAGCAGCCCCCCAACTGGTATATACGAGACCCAGTACTTC.